This T cell receptor beta chain was captured by sequencing in a study of OX40 agonist ivuxolimab in advanced cancers. The study, taken as a whole, reports: Expanded clones were, on average, more numerous among CD8+ T cells than CD4+.

Libraries were prepared by immunoSEQ multiplex PCR; TCRdb keeps only in-frame clonotypes and omits some of them. Of roughly 58,000 clones listed, about 83% are singletons. This clone appeared a single time. Its target is not known. V was pared by 8 bases and J by 4 bases, with 17 bases between. This CDR3 is built from 14 residues. Germline V gives CDR1 WSHSY, CDR2 SAAADI. This receptor was obtained from an adult with an advanced solid tumor such as melanoma, head and neck, liver or kidney cancer. The sample consisted of CD4+ or CD8+ T cells sorted from blood, taken in a trial of the OX40 agonist ivuxolimab. The chain carries TRBV10-2 and TRBJ1-2; D may be TRBD1 (5 bases). CDR3 sequence (DNA): TGCGCCAGCGGGGGGGGTTGGGAACTCTATGGCTACACCTTC. Its translation is CASGGGWELYGYTF.